This T cell receptor (beta chain) was captured in a study of blood T cells in healthy people across ages. General observations from the study: Versus aged donors, long-lived donors had higher diversity and more naive CD4+ cells.

The sample holds many counts of this clonotype. Its antigen is as yet unknown. In germline, CDR1 is SGHKS, CDR2 YYEKEE (reference sequence). The CDR3 has 15 residues. Trimming stripped 2 bases from V and 5 bases from J, with 14 bases between. Primed by a sample-barcoded 5' primer and a J-beta primer mix, a second PCR proceeded for 7 to 11 cycles. Template switching added a 12-random-nucleotide identifier to every cDNA molecule. No fewer than 3 million CDR3-containing paired-end reads came from each sample. TCRdb reprocessed the 5' RACE reads via MiXCR and lists one record per CDR3 protein. The data contain 600,000 or so distinct CDR3 sequences, under 30% of them seen just once; the ten biggest clones take up approximately 14%.

The specimen sequenced was blood. The rearrangement links TRBV5-5 to TRBJ1-5, with D maybe TRBD1 (6 bases). The TCR sequence derives from a woman older than 75 in good health. The CDR3 DNA follows: TGTGCCAGCAGCTTAGGAGGGGCAGGGGATCAGCCCCAGCATTTT. Translation gives CASSLGGAGDQPQHF. Combining the CDR3 with reference TRBV5-5 and TRBJ1-5 gives the whole variable domain DAGVTQSPTHLIKTRGQQVTLRCSPISGHKSVSWYQQVLGQGPQFIFQYYEKEERGRGNFPDRFSARQFPNYSSELNVNALLLGDSALYLCASSLGGAGDQPQHFGDGTRLSIL.